This entry concerns a single TCR beta chain. What it recognizes is unknown. The CDR3 consists of 15 residues. V was clipped by 5 bases and J by 0 bases; unmatched bases: 5. CDR1 is LNHDA and CDR2 is SQIVND in the germline V gene (reference sequence). This entry belongs to a study of OX40 agonist ivuxolimab in advanced cancers. Study in general: Earlier treatment with anti-PD-1, anti-PD-L1 or anti-CTLA-4 was permitted, and over 35% had received some. The study's findings and limits: More expanded clones were found, on average, in CD8+ than in CD4+ T cells. With doses of 0.1-3.0 mg/kg, partial responders showed among the lowest clonal expansion. No determination was made of the antigen specificity of the expanded peripheral T cells.

TCRdb keeps only in-frame clones here, not all; method: immunoSEQ multiplex PCR. The data show 20,000 to 30,000 clones, under 80% seen once. The TCR was taken from an adult with an advanced solid tumor such as melanoma, head and neck, liver or kidney cancer. J is TRBJ2-3 and V is TRBV19; 7 bases are a match to TRBD1. The source was CD4+ or CD8+ T cells sorted from blood, collected in a trial of the OX40 agonist ivuxolimab. CDR3 coding DNA: TGTGCCAGTAGTTCACAGGGGATAAGCACAGATACGCAGTATTTT. It codes for CASSSQGISTDTQYF.